The 2 T cell receptor beta chains below were found in one sample sequenced in a study of monozygotic twins with inflammatory bowel disease. Each CDR3 protein gets one entry in TCRdb, which reprocessed the 5' RACE reads and gives no DNA. Its table records a few hundred thousand distinct CDR3 sequences. Input material: blood. These receptors were taken from a human donor with ulcerative colitis or Crohn's disease, or a healthy co-twin of an affected twin (not recorded which).

The rearrangement links TRBV9 to TRBJ2-1; no DNA is available, so the TRBD2 call from TCRdb remains unchecked. The CDR3 contains 13 residues. CDR1 and CDR2 from the germline V gene are SGDLS and YYNGEE. The CDR3 loop is CASGLAVNNEQFF.

The chain links TRBV4-3 to TRBJ2-4; TCRdb's D gene call, TRBD1, goes unchecked for lack of DNA. The length of the CDR3 is 17 residues. The germline gives CDR1 LGHNA, CDR2 YSLEER. The CDR3 sequence is CASSQEGWAGAKNIQYF.